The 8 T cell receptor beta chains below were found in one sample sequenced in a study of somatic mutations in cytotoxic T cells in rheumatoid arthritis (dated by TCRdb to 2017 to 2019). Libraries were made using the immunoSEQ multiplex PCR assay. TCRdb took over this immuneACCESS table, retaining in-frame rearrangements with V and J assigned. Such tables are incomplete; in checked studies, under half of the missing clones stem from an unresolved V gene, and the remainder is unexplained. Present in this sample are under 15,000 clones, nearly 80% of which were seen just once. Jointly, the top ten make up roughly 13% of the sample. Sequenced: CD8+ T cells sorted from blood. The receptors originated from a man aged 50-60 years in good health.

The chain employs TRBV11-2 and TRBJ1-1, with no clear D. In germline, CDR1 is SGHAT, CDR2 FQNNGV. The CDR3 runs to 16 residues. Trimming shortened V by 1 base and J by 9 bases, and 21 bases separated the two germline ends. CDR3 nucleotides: TGTGCCAGCAGCTTAGCCACCCCAAAGGTCGCCCTTCAAGCTTTCTTT. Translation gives CASSLATPKVALQAFF.

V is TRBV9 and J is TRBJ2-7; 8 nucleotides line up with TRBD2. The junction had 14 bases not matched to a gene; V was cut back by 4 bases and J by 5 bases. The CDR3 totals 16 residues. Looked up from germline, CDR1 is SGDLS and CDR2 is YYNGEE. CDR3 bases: TGTGCCAGCAGCCCGGGGGGACTAGGGTTAAAGAACGAGCAGTACTTC. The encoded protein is CASSPGGLGLKNEQYF.

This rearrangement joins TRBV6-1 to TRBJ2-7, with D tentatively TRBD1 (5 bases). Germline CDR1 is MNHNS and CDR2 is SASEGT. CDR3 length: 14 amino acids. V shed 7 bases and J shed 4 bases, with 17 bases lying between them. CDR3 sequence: CASIDAERGYEQYV. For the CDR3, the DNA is TGTGCCAGCATCGACGCGGAAAGGGGTTACGAGCAGTACGTC.

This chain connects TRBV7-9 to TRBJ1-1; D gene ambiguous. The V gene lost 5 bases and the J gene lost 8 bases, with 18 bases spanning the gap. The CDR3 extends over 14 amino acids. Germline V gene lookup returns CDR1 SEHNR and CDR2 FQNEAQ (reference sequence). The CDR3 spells CASSPRTGNREAFF. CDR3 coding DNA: TGTGCCAGCAGCCCCCGGACGGGAAACCGAGAAGCTTTCTTT.

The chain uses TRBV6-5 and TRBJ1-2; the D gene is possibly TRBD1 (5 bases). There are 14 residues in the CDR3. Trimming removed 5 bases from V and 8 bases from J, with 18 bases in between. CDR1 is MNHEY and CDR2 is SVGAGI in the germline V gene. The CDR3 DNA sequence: TGTGCCAGCAGTCCCCCGGGGGTGGTTGTGGGCTACACCTTC. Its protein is CASSPPGVVVGYTF.

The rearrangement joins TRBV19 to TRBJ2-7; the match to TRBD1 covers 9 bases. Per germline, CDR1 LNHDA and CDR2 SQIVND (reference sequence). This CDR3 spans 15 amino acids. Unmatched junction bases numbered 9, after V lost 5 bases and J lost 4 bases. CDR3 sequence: CASSPGTGSFYEQYF. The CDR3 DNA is TGTGCCAGTAGTCCGGGGACAGGGTCGTTTTACGAGCAGTACTTC.

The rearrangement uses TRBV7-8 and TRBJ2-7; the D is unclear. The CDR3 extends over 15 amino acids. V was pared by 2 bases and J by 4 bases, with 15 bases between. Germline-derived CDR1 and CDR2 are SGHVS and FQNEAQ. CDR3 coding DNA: TGTGCCAGCAGCTTAATGGGAACAGAGTGGTACGAGCAGTACGTC. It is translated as CASSLMGTEWYEQYV.

The CDR3 bases are TGTGCCTGGGGACAGGGCGCCTACGAGCAGTACTTC. Translation gives CAWGQGAYEQYF. The gene calls are TRBV30 and TRBJ2-7; TRBD1 matches 8 bases. J was trimmed by 2 bases and V by 5 bases; bases with no gene match: 2. Germline V lookup: CDR1 GTSNPN, CDR2 SVGIG (reference sequence). The CDR3 covers 12 residues.